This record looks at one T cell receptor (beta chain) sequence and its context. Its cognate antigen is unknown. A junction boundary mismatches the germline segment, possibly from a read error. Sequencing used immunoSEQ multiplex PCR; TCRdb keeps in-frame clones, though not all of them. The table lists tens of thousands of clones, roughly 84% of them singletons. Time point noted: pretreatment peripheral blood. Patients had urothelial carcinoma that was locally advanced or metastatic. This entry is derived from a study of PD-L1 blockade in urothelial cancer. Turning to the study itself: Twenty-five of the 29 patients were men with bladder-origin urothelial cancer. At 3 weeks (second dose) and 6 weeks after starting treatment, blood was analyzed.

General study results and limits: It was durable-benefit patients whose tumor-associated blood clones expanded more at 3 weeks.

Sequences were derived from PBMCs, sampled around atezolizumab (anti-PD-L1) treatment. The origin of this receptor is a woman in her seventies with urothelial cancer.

This CDR3 reads CASSSGGFSRNTIYF. CDR3 sequence (DNA): TGTGCCAGCAGCTCCGGGGGATTCTCTAGAAACACCATATATTTT. This chain uses TRBV5-6 with TRBJ1-3, with D possibly being TRBD1 (5 bases). The CDR3 runs 15 residues. CDR1 is SGHDT, CDR2 YYEEEE, per germline.